This T cell receptor beta chain was sequenced in a study of CD8+ T cells in alopecia areata listed by TCRdb under 2018. General notes on the study: The treated patients took part in an open-label pilot trial in which moderate-to-severe alopecia areata was treated with oral tofacitinib at 5 to 10 mg twice daily. Patients stayed on tofacitinib for 6 to 18 months and then had 6 months of follow-up off drug so that delayed response and recurrence could be assessed. In both human patients and the C3H/HeJ mouse model, the study applied high-throughput TCRbeta sequencing to look at T cell clonal expansion in alopecia areata. In humans, TCRbeta sequencing was performed on scalp tissue and on sorted CD4+ and CD8+ peripheral blood T cells from healthy controls and from patients with patchy or totalis/universalis alopecia areata. Patients on tofacitinib were biopsied at baseline and after 4 and 24 weeks of treatment, and several of the patients also had a later scalp biopsy. Scalp clonality was compared among normal scalp (n=4), patchy alopecia areata scalp (n=8), and alopecia totalis/universalis scalp (n=8). RNA was extracted with the PAXgene miRNA kit for fixed scalp, the miRNeasy kit for PBMCs, and the RNeasy kit for mouse skin. TCRbeta CDR3 regions were amplified by immunoSEQ multiplex PCR using 35 Vbeta forward and 13 Jbeta reverse primers.

Libraries were prepared through the immunoSEQ multiplex PCR assay. RNA was extracted from all samples and reverse transcribed into cDNA, which served as template for TCR sequencing. First-strand cDNA was synthesized with SuperScript III using a 2:1 mix of oligo-dT and random hexamers. A synthetic immune receptor repertoire was used to measure amplification bias, and any remaining bias was corrected computationally. The published analysis was carried out like this. Raw reads were preprocessed for error removal, and CDR3 was defined according to IMGT conventions as running from the conserved cysteine to phenylalanine. To get clonality, Shannon entropy was normalized by log2 of the number of productive unique TCRs and the result was subtracted from 1. Whether scalp clones were CD4 or CD8 was inferred by matching scalp TCRbeta sequences against CD4 and CD8 repertoires sorted from blood. TCRdb mirrors the immuneACCESS table, restricted to in-frame sequences. Some clones are absent from its copies; in checked studies, under half trace to an unresolved V gene, and the reason for the others is unknown. Clonal size and the V and J genes are those of that table, whereas D and trimming came from the DNA. This sample is represented by 140,000 to 150,000 clones; around 49% of them were singletons. The ten largest clones take up about 1% of the sample.

Broad study findings and their caveats: Shared TCR sequences between patients were less evident than in mice, which may be partly attributable to HLA diversity in the patient population. Scalp TCR repertoire analysis is complicated because resident alphabeta T cells in normal human skin are also sequenced, whereas mouse skin is dominated by gammadelta T cells. Compared with normal scalp, lesional scalp had higher clonality and more expanded CD8+ clones, particularly in alopecia totalis/universalis, a pattern that suggests antigenic drive.

The time point label here, explained by the study, means: baseline before oral tofacitinib. Lesional scalp punch biopsies and peripheral blood were obtained from alopecia areata patients. PBMCs were separated by density centrifugation and stained for CD3, CD4 and CD8, after which CD4+ and CD8+ T cells were sorted on a FACSAria. This clone was detected once. Its antigen is currently not known. No per-base quality is available; no much larger clone lies one base away. CDR1 and CDR2, looked up from the germline V gene, are SNHLY and FYNNEI. From V the trimming removes 6 bases and from J it removes 6 bases, while the gene matches leave 9 bases of the junction unaccounted for. Measured from the cysteine to the phenylalanine, the CDR3 is 14 residues long. Only CDR3 DNA remains: 42 bases, in frame from the first base.

This sequence originates from a human donor with alopecia areata. The chain is assembled from TRBV2 and TRBJ2-7; TRBD2 matches 9 bases in the middle. Sequencing used CD4+ T cells sorted from blood, obtained at week 0. The DNA sequence is given as TGTGCCAGCAGCGGCGGGAGGGGATCGGGCGAGCAGTACTTC. The translation is CASSGGRGSGEQYF. The reference TRBV2 and TRBJ2-7 proteins fill in what lies around the CDR3, so the full variable domain reads EPEVTQTPSHQVTQMGQEVILRCVPISNHLYFYWYRQILGQKVEFLVSFYNNEISEKSEIFDDQFSVERPDGSNFTLKIRSTKLEDSAMYFCASSGGRGSGEQYFGPGTRLTVT.